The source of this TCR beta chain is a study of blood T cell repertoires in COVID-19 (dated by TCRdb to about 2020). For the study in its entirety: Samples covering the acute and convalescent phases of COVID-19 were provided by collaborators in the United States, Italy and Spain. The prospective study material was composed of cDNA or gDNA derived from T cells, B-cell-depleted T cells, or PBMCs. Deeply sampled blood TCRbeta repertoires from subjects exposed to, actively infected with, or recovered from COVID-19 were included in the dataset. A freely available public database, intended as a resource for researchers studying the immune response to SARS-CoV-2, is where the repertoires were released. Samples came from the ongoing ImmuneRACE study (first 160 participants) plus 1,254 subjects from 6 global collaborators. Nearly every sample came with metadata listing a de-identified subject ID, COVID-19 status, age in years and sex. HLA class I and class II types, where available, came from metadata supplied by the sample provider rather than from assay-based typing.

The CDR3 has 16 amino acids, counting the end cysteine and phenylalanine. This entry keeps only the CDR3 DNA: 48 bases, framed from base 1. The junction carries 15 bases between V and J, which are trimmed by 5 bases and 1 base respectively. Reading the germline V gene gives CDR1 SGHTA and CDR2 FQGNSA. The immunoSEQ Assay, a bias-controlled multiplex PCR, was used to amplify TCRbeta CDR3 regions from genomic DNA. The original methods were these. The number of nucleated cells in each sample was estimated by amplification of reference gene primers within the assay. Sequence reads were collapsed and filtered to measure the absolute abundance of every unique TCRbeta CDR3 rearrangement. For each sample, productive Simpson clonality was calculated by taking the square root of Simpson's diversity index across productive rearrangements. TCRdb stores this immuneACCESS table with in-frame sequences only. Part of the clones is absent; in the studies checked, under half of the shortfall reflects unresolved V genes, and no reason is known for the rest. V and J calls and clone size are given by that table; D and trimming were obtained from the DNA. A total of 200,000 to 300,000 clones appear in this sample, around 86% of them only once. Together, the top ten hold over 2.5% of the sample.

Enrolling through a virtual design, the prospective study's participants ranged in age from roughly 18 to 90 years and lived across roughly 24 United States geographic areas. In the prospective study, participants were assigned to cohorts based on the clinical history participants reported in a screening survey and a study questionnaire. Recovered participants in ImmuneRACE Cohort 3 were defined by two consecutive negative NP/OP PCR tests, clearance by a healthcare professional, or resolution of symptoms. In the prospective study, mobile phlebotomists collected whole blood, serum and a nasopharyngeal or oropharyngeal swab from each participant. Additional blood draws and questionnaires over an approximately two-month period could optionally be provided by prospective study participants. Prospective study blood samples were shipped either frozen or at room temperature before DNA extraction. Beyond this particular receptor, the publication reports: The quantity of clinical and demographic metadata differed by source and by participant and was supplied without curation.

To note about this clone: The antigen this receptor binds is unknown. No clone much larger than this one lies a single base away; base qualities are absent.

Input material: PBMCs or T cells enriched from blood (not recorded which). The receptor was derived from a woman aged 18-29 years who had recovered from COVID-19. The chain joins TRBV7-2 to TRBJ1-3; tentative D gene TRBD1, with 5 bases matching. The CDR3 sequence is CASSRQGAQSGNTIYF. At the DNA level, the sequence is TGTGCCAGCAGCCGTCAGGGTGCGCAGTCTGGAAACACCATATATTTT. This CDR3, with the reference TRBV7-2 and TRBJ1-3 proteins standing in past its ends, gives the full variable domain GAGVSQSPSNKVTEKGKDVELRCDPISGHTALYWYRQSLGQGLEFLIYFQGNSAPDKSGLPSDRFSAERTGGSVSTLTIQRTQQEDSAVYLCASSRQGAQSGNTIYFGEGSWLTVV.